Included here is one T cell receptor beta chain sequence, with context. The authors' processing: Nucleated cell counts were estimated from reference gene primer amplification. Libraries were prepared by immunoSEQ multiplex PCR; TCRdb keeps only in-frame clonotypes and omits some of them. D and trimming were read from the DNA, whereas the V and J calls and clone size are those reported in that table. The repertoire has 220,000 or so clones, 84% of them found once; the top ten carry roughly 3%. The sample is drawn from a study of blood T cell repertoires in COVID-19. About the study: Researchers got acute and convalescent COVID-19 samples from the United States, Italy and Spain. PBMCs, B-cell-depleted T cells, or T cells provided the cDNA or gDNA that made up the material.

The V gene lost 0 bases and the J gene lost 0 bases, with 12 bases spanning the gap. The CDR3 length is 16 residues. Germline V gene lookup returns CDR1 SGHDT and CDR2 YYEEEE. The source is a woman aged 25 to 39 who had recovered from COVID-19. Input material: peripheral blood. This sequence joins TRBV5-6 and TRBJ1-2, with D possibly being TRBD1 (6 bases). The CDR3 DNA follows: TGTGCCAGCAGCTTGGAACGACGGACAGCTAACTATGGCTACACCTTC. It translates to CASSLERRTANYGYTF. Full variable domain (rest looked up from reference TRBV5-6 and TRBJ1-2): DAGVTQSPTHLIKTRGQQVTLRCSPKSGHDTVSWYQQALGQGPQFIFQYYEEEERQRGNFPDRFSGHQFPNYSSELNVNALLLGDSALYLCASSLERRTANYGYTFGSGTRLTVV.